Below are 14 T cell receptor beta chains sequenced from a single sample in a study of blood T cell repertoires in COVID-19. The method was immunoSEQ multiplex PCR; TCRdb's version includes in-frame clones alone and lacks a portion of them. The sample records 150,000 to 200,000 clones, around 84% being singletons. Specimen: PBMCs or T cells enriched from blood (not recorded which). These receptors were obtained from a man aged 35 to 55 who had recovered from COVID-19.

The chain joins TRBV5-1 to TRBJ1-2, with D possibly being TRBD1 (6 bases). Germline V gives CDR1 SGHRS, CDR2 YFSETQ. The CDR3 has 16 residues. Trimming left V 2 bases short and J 4 bases short, with 18 bases between. As DNA, the CDR3 is TGCGCCAGCAGCTTCCGGGGACAAAGTGCCGTCTATGGCTACACCTTC. Translation: CASSFRGQSAVYGYTF.

The gene calls are TRBV5-1 and TRBJ1-4, with TRBD1 identical over 9 bases. The germline V gene has CDR1 SGHRS and CDR2 YFSETQ. V was clipped by 4 bases and J by 10 bases; unmatched bases: 8. This CDR3 spans 14 amino acids. CDR3 sequence (DNA): TGCGCCAGCAGCCCCGGGACAGGGAACGGAAAACTGTTTTTT. Amino acid sequence: CASSPGTGNGKLFF.

Notes on this clone: An end of the junction differs from the germline gene, which may be a read error. This chain connects TRBV7-9 to TRBJ1-4, with 10 bases aligning to TRBD1. This CDR3 is built from 13 residues. The germline V gene encodes CDR1 SEHNR and CDR2 FQNEAQ (reference sequence). CDR3 in DNA: TGTGCCAGCGGACAGGGACAGGGGACTCGCCAAGGTTTT. The encoded protein is CASGQGQGTRQGF.

The rearrangement links TRBV6-1 to TRBJ2-5, with D tentatively TRBD2 (5 bases). CDR1 is MNHNS and CDR2 is SASEGT in the germline V gene. V was trimmed by 2 bases and J by 2 bases, leaving 21 bases between them. The CDR3 consists of 18 residues. The CDR3 DNA follows: TGTGCCAGCAGTGAAAAGCGACCCGGCGTAGGAGGACAAGAGACCCAGTACTTC. Encoded protein: CASSEKRPGVGGQETQYF.

This rearrangement joins TRBV19 to TRBJ1-2; D is ambiguous. Trimming took off 6 bases at V and 2 bases at J, with 10 bases between the two ends. The CDR3 length is 13 residues. Looked up from germline, CDR1 is LNHDA and CDR2 is SQIVND (reference sequence). DNA of the CDR3: TGTGCCAGTAGCATATATTTAAACTATGGCTACACCTTC. It is translated as CASSIYLNYGYTF.

V gene TRBV5-5 combines with J gene TRBJ2-2, with D perhaps matching TRBD2 (5 bases). This CDR3 has 17 residues. Between the trimmed V and J ends, which lost 4 bases and 4 bases, there was a span of 20 bases. Germline V gene lookup returns CDR1 SGHKS and CDR2 YYEKEE (reference sequence). CDR3 nucleotide sequence: TGTGCCAGCAGCACCCGGAGGCCGCTGACTTTCACCGGGGAGCTGTTTTTT. This translates into CASSTRRPLTFTGELFF.

A note on this clone: The sample holds other DNA sequences that translate to the same CDR3. The chain joins TRBV3-1 (or the pseudogene TRBV3-2) to TRBJ1-1; D is unclear. The V end was cut by 0 bases, the J end by 6 bases, with 8 bases between. The CDR3 runs to 13 residues. The germline CDR1 and CDR2 sequences are LGHDT and YNNKEL (reference sequence). The CDR3: CASSQEGRAEAFF. The CDR3 DNA reads TGTGCCAGCAGCCAAGAGGGGAGGGCTGAAGCTTTCTTT.

The chain employs TRBV9 and TRBJ1-1, with 11 positions matching TRBD1. Germline CDR1 and CDR2: SGDLS and YYNGEE. The V and J ends lost 3 bases and 9 bases, in that order; junction bases with no gene match: 7. The CDR3 covers 14 residues. In nucleotides, the CDR3 is TGTGCCAGCAGCGACGAGGACAGGGGGCCGAAAGCTTTCTTT. Amino acids: CASSDEDRGPKAFF.

V and J are TRBV24-1 and TRBJ2-2; 10 positions agree with TRBD1. J gave up 8 bases and V 7 bases, and 3 bases lay outside the gene matches. The CDR3 consists of 13 residues. Per germline, CDR1 KGHDR and CDR2 SFDVKD. The CDR3 DNA is TGTGCCACCAGCGACAGGGGGCCGGGGGAGCTGTTTTTT. This sequence encodes CATSDRGPGELFF.

This sequence joins TRBV4-1 and TRBJ1-6, with TRBD1 matching 9 bases. The CDR3 totals 17 residues. J lost 5 bases, V lost 1 base, and 6 bases had no gene match. Germline-derived CDR1 and CDR2 are MGHRA and YSYEKL. CDR3 nucleotide sequence: TGCGCCAGCAGCCAAGCCGAGACAGGGGGAAATAATTCACCCCTCCACTTT. Translating gives CASSQAETGGNNSPLHF.

A single count supports this clone. The J gene is TRBJ2-7, the V gene TRBV18, with TRBD1 matching over 7 bases. This CDR3 comprises 15 residues. Germline CDR1 is KGHSH and CDR2 is LQKENI. The ends lost 6 bases at V and 2 bases at J; junction bases unmatched: 10. CDR3 protein: CASSLGSGGTYEQYV. The CDR3 DNA sequence: TGTGCCAGCTCCCTCGGGTCAGGGGGTACCTACGAGCAGTACGTC.

The chain employs TRBV7-3 and TRBJ1-1; 7 bases line up with TRBD1. Per the germline V gene, CDR1 is SGHTA and CDR2 is FQGTGA. CDR3 size: 14 residues. V lost 6 bases, J lost 4 bases, and 8 bases stayed unmatched. CDR3: CASRPTGIGTEAFF. The CDR3 coding sequence is TGTGCCAGCAGACCGACAGGGATTGGCACTGAAGCTTTCTTT.

This chain joins TRBV9 and TRBJ2-5; D is unclear. V lost 3 bases and J 5 bases, leaving 11 bases between the germline ends. Per the germline V gene, CDR1 is SGDLS and CDR2 is YYNGEE. The CDR3 has 13 residues. CDR3 in amino acids: CASSELRGETQYF. CDR3 coding DNA: TGTGCCAGCAGCGAGCTGAGAGGCGAGACCCAGTACTTC.

This sequence joins TRBV11-2 and TRBJ2-3; 8 bases fit TRBD2. The CDR3 sequence is 16 residues long. The germline CDR1 and CDR2 sequences are SGHAT and FQNNGV. V lost 5 bases to trimming and J lost 6 bases; unmatched junction nucleotides: 13. The DNA of the CDR3 is TGTGCCAGCAGCCAACGGGCGGGGGGCGGTGCGGATACGCAGTATTTT. Its translation: CASSQRAGGGADTQYF. Drawing the rest from reference TRBV11-2 and TRBJ2-3, the complete variable domain is EAGVAQSPRYKIIEKRQSVAFWCNPISGHATLYWYQQILGQGPKLLIQFQNNGVVDDSQLPKDRFSAERLKGVDSTLKIQPAKLEDSAVYLCASSQRAGGGADTQYFGPGTRLTVL.